These T cell receptor beta chains were read from a single sample in a study of OX40 agonist ivuxolimab in advanced cancers. Data came from immunoSEQ multiplex PCR; TCRdb stores just in-frame clones and leaves some out. This table holds roughly 56,000 clones, around 86% found once. Source: CD4+ or CD8+ T cells sorted from blood, taken in a trial of the OX40 agonist ivuxolimab. Receptors originate from an adult with an advanced solid tumor such as melanoma, head and neck, liver or kidney cancer. The CDR3 runs from the conserved cysteine through the conserved F or W. Each record gives: V gene, clone size, J gene, D gene, CDR3 DNA, CDR3 protein. A D gene is named only where the DNA matches it firmly. A row's size may be missing; if present it is once, few, many or a size class.

>TRBV6-1|-|TRBJ2-7|-
TGTGCCAGCAGGGACAGCGAACTCTACGAGCAGTACTTC
CASRDSELYEQYF
>TRBV5-1|-|TRBJ1-5|-
TGCGCCAGCAGCCTATCCCAGCCCCAGCATTTT
CASSLSQPQHF
>TRBV27|-|TRBJ2-3|TRBD1
TGTGCCAGCAGTTTACGGGGGGACAGGGTGATCGGCACAGATACGCAGTATTTT
CASSLRGDRVIGTDTQYF
>TRBV11-2|-|TRBJ2-3|-
TGTGCCAGCAGCCCCTCCAGCGGAGATACGCAGTATTTT
CASSPSSGDTQYF
>TRBV5-1|-|TRBJ2-7|TRBD1
TGCGCCAGCAGCTTGGTACAGGGGAGCGACGAGCAGTACTTC
CASSLVQGSDEQYF
>TRBV2|-|TRBJ2-1|TRBD2
TGTGCCAGCATGGGTTACAGGGGACTAGCGGGGGCCAACAATGAGCAGTTCTTC
CASMGYRGLAGANNEQFF
>TRBV5-3|-|TRBJ1-1|-
TGTGCCAGAAGCCAACAAGGTGAAGCTTTCTTT
CARSQQGEAFF
>TRBV7-6|once|TRBJ1-6|-
TGTGCCAGCAGCCTCCGGGACGGCTTTAAATCACCCCTCCACTTT
CASSLRDGFKSPLHF
>TRBV19|few|TRBJ1-6|-
TGTGCCAGTGCCCGACAGTCCTCCTATAATTCACCCCTCCACTTT
CASARQSSYNSPLHF
>TRBV19|-|TRBJ1-1|-
TGTGCCAGCCAATCACAGGGAGACACTGAAGCTTTCTTT
CASQSQGDTEAFF
>TRBV5-1|-|TRBJ2-1|TRBD1
TGCGCCAGCAGCGCGGGACAGGGCTTCAGGAATGAGCAGTTCTTC
CASSAGQGFRNEQFF
>TRBV11-2|-|TRBJ2-7|TRBD2
TGTGCCAGCAGCTTCCTGACTAGCGGACACGGGCGCTTC
CASSFLTSGHGRF
>TRBV18|-|TRBJ1-1|TRBD1
TGTGCCAGCTCACCAATAGTGTCAGGGGGAACTGAAGCTTTCTTT
CASSPIVSGGTEAFF
>TRBV7-2|-|TRBJ1-6|-
TGTGCCAGCAGCTTGAGTACGAGCTCCTATAATTCACCCCTCCACTTT
CASSLSTSSYNSPLHF
>TRBV7-9|-|TRBJ2-5|-
TGTGCCAGCAGCTTAGATGTGCAAGAGACCCAGTACTTC
CASSLDVQETQYF
>TRBV27|-|TRBJ1-4|TRBD1
TGTGCCAGCAGTTCGACAGGGCGGACTAATGAAAAACTGTTTTTT
CASSSTGRTNEKLFF
>TRBV21-1|-|TRBJ1-1|-
TGTGCCAGCAGCAAAGAGGTCCCAGCCGAGAATGAAGCTTTCTTT
CASSKEVPAENEAFF
>TRBV2|-|TRBJ1-4|-
TGTGCCAGCACTACGGACTGGGATGAAAAACTGTTTTTT
CASTTDWDEKLFF
>TRBV6-5|-|TRBJ2-7|TRBD1
TGTGCCAGCAGAGAGCCCGGGACAGGGTACTACGAGCAGTACTTC
CASREPGTGYYEQYF
>TRBV7-2|-|TRBJ2-7|TRBD1
TGTGCCAGCAGCTTAGGACAGGGTTTCGACGAGCAGTACTTC
CASSLGQGFDEQYF
>TRBV7-2|-|TRBJ1-1|-
TGTGCCAGCAGTTCCCGGACAGTCCTTGAAGCTTTCTTT
CASSSRTVLEAFF
>TRBV5-1|-|TRBJ2-2|-
TGCGCCAGCAGCTGGGCGGGACAGAGCACCGGGGAGCTGTTTTTT
CASSWAGQSTGELFF
>TRBV5-1|-|TRBJ1-2|TRBD1
TGCGCCAGCAGCTCACCGGGACAGGGGGCTTATGGCTACACCTTC
CASSSPGQGAYGYTF
>TRBV19|-|TRBJ2-3|-
TGTGCCAGTTCGCTTGGGACTGCGCCCCCAGATACGCAGTATTTT
CASSLGTAPPDTQYF
>TRBV5-4|few|TRBJ2-3|-
TGTGCCAGCAGCAGCGGAAGGTCAGGGGAAGATACGCAGTATTTT
CASSSGRSGEDTQYF
>TRBV19|once|TRBJ1-5|-
TGTGCCAGTAGTAAACAGGATCAGCCCCAGCATTTT
CASSKQDQPQHF
>TRBV7-9|-|TRBJ1-6|-
TGTGCCAGCAGCTCGCTTAATTCACCCCTCCACTTT
CASSSLNSPLHF
>TRBV5-6|-|TRBJ2-1|TRBD2
TGTGCCAGCAGCCTAAGGACTAGCGGGGCGAGCTCCTACAATGAGCAGTTCTTC
CASSLRTSGASSYNEQFF
>TRBV5-6|-|TRBJ2-5|TRBD1
TGTGCCAGCCGGACAGGAGTGTACCAAGAGACCCAGTACTTC
CASRTGVYQETQYF
>TRBV5-1|once|TRBJ2-5|-
TGCGCCAGCAGCTTGGGACTTGAAGAGACCCAGTACTTC
CASSLGLEETQYF
>TRBV20-1|-|TRBJ2-5|-
TGCAGTGCTGCCAATGAAGAGACCCAGTACTTC
CSAANEETQYF
>TRBV18|-|TRBJ1-5|-
TGTGCCAGCTCACCATTACAGGAAGGTCAGCCCCAGCATTTT
CASSPLQEGQPQHF
>TRBV27|few|TRBJ2-2|TRBD1
TGTGCCAGCAGCGCCACAGGGGGCAGCACCGGGGAGCTGTTTTTT
CASSATGGSTGELFF
>TRBV6-1|-|TRBJ2-3|TRBD2
TGTGCCGGCTTCAGCGGGGTGACAGATACGCAGTATTTT
CAGFSGVTDTQYF
>TRBV7-3|-|TRBJ2-5|TRBD1
TGTGCCAGCAGCTTAATCCCGGGACAGGGTTTCGAGACCCAGTACTTC
CASSLIPGQGFETQYF
>TRBV6-1|-|TRBJ2-3|-
TGTGCCAGCAGTCACGGGGATAACAGGGATACGCAGTATTTT
CASSHGDNRDTQYF
>TRBV18|once|TRBJ1-1|TRBD1
TGTGCCAGCTCACCGGTAACAGGGGCCGAGAACACTGAAGCCTTCTTT
CASSPVTGAENTEAFF
>TRBV18|-|TRBJ1-6|-
TGTGCCAGCTCACCTCCCCAGGCTTTGGAAGCCCTCCACTTT
CASSPPQALEALHF
>TRBV5-1|-|TRBJ1-1|-
TGCGCCAGCAGCTTGACGGGGGCCAGTGAAGCTTTCTTT
CASSLTGASEAFF
>TRBV28|-|TRBJ2-7|-
TGTGCCAGTGGGACATACTCCTACGAGCAGTACTTC
CASGTYSYEQYF
>TRBV12-5|once|TRBJ2-5|TRBD2
TGTGCTAGTGGTCCAGGGACTAGCGGTTCTTACCAAGAGACCCAGTACTTC
CASGPGTSGSYQETQYF
>TRBV2|-|TRBJ2-3|-
TGTGCCAGCAGTGAAGCAGGGACCGATACGCAGTATTTT
CASSEAGTDTQYF
>TRBV9|-|TRBJ1-1|-
TGTGCCAGCAGTGGAAGGGGGGGAGCTTTCTTT
CASSGRGGAFF
>TRBV7-8|-|TRBJ1-5|-
TGTGCCAGCAGCCCCATGGGGGAGGTCAATCAGCCCCAGCATTTT
CASSPMGEVNQPQHF